This TCR beta chain was captured by sequencing in a study of PD-L1 blockade in urothelial cancer. Looking at the study overall: Once treatment had started, blood was analyzed at 3 weeks (second dose) and again at 6 weeks.

The repertoire was sequenced with immunoSEQ multiplex PCR; TCRdb's copy has only in-frame clones and lacks some. The sample shows roughly 63,000 clones, approximately 80% of them seen only once. This clone showed up just a few times. Antigen unknown. The germline gives CDR1 MNHEY, CDR2 SMNVEV (reference sequence). This CDR3 comprises 12 residues. V lost 0 bases, J lost 8 bases, and 6 bases lay in between. Study results and limitations: Below-median blood TCR clonality before treatment forecast better survival. Clones that were tumor-associated expanded more in the blood of durable-benefit patients at 3 weeks.

As to time point: pretreatment peripheral blood. Each individual provided 1 to 8 samples (taken pretreatment and on-treatment). The sequenced sample was PBMCs, obtained around atezolizumab (anti-PD-L1) treatment. The chain carries TRBV27 and TRBJ2-3; TRBD2 might be the D (5 bases). This sequence originates from a man between 65 and 85 years old with urothelial cancer. In nucleotides, the CDR3 is TGTGCCAGCAGTTTATCTGGAGGTACGCAGTATTTT. Translated, it gives CASSLSGGTQYF.